The T cell receptor (beta chain) described here comes from a study of prognosis after radiotherapy for stage I lung cancer. As for the study in general: Following radiotherapy, a few patients went on to present distant metastases at a median of approximately 7 months, and approximately 15 exhibited no significant progression.

Node-negative disease was confirmed in all patients by CT and PET/CT, with no prior chemotherapy, radiotherapy or other malignancies. Peripheral blood was collected in volumes of around 6 milliliters at each of two time points. As for this clonotype: Its antigen is not known.

Study findings and constraints: Any tumor specificity that the expanded TCR clones may have had was not determined.

CDR1 KGHDR and CDR2 SFDVKD come from the germline V gene. The CDR3 sequence is 16 residues long. After removal of 9 bases from V and 2 bases from J, the junction contained 10 bases not matched to a gene. Genomic DNA was subjected to two-round multiplex PCR for amplification of TCR beta CDR3. Amplification during the initial PCR round employed primers specific to each TRBV and TRBJ gene. TCRdb redid the calling of the multiplex PCR reads with MiXCR, one entry per CDR3 protein. The sample has roughly 27,000 distinct CDR3 sequences, about 43% seen once. The V and J genes are TRBV24-1 and TRBJ2-3; 10 bases fit TRBD2. This specimen was PBMCs, taken before or after stereotactic body radiation therapy (not recorded which). The sequence was collected from a donor older than 45 with non-small cell lung cancer. The DNA of the CDR3 is TGTGCCACCCGAGGGACTAGCGTACTGTTCACAGATACGCAGTATTTT. Translated: CATRGTSVLFTDTQYF.